This T cell receptor (beta chain) emerged from a study of shared T cell receptors in the human thymus. Repertoires were generated with immunoSEQ multiplex PCR, while TCRdb's copy carries only in-frame clones and drops some. The data contain approximately 400,000 clones, over 90% of them singletons. The material sequenced was thymocytes. The origin of this receptor is a human donor.

The chain's CDR3 is CASSSRGSAPYEQYF. CDR3 DNA sequence: TGCGCCAGCAGCTCACGGGGGTCCGCTCCCTACGAGCAGTACTTC. This sequence joins TRBV5-1 and TRBJ2-7; D may be TRBD2 (6 bases). The CDR3 contains 15 residues. V lost 3 bases and J 2 bases, leaving 15 bases between the germline ends. Germline V gene sequence: CDR1 SGHRS, CDR2 YFSETQ.